The entry that follows covers one T cell receptor beta chain sequence. Its antigen has not been determined. Base-call qualities are not available, and no considerably larger clone is one nucleotide away. The sample originates from a study of T cells after yellow fever vaccination (dated by TCRdb to about 2019). In the study overall: Libraries from fractions with low cell numbers were prepared with the SMART-Seq v4 Ultra Low Input RNA kit. To follow T-cell clones before and after both primary and booster YFV17D yellow fever vaccination, bulk TCR alpha and beta repertoires underwent longitudinal sequencing. Two healthy male donors, one aged 18 to 30 and one aged 30 to 40 years, were included in the cohort. Blood was drawn at multiple timepoints before and after primary and secondary immunization, with bulk PBMC replicates and cell subsets isolated.

The CDR3 goes from the cysteine to the phenylalanine over 14 residues. The DNA shown is the 42-base CDR3, in frame from base 1. CDR1 and CDR2 (KGHSH, LQKENI) derive from the germline V gene. V sheds 2 bases and J sheds 0 bases, leaving 6 bases between their ends. The treatment or condition label of this sample denotes: live attenuated yellow fever vaccine strain. At each blood-draw timepoint, two biological replicates of bulk PBMCs were obtained. A standard Ficoll-Paque protocol was used to isolate PBMCs from peripheral blood. TriZol was used to extract RNA from bulk PBMCs, from CD4 and CD8 fractions, and from dextramer-positive and dextramer-negative fractions. Broad study findings and their caveats: After the booster, most clones that had expanded after primary vaccination were detected again (roughly 95% of CD4 and around nine tenths of CD8), suggesting broad maintenance of memory. A small fraction of clonotypes appeared in both the CD4 and CD8 compartments, likely as a result of convergent recombination. The study included only two donors, which limits how far the findings can be generalized. Computational filtering was needed because FACS-sorted repertoires could contain abundant contaminating clonotypes from the bulk population. The secondary T-cell response was found to be weaker but faster than the primary response, with a peak reached on day 5 rather than on day 15.

Synthesis of TCR cDNA relied on 5'RACE template switching, a step that introduced a universal primer site along with unique molecular identifiers. Priming of cDNA synthesis was performed from both the TCR alpha and TCR beta constant segments. Two PCR steps were used to amplify libraries, with sample barcodes and sequencing adapters being added in the second step. Sequencing of libraries was performed on Illumina HiSeq 2500 (2x100 bp) or NovaSeq (2x150 bp). Concerning the study's data processing: MIGEC was used to demultiplex reads and collapse the reads into UMI consensus sequences, and MiXCR was used for V(D)J alignment. Vaccine-responding clonotypes were defined with edgeR using replicate PBMC samples, requiring FDR below 0.01 and a log2 fold change above 5 up to day 15. Each bulk clonotype received a CD4 or CD8 identity based on whether the sequenced CD4 or CD8 repertoire contained that clonotype at higher abundance. Using fastp trimming at Q25 and MiXCR clonotype assembly, TCRdb reanalyzed the public sequencing data and kept in-frame beta chains. Entries that share a CDR3 protein sequence are merged under the most common genes and DNA. None of the V and J calls come from the authors' own analysis; TCRdb made them. This sample is represented by about 330,000 distinct CDR3 sequences; 6.8% of them were singletons. Clones ranked in the top ten supply roughly a sixth of the sample.

This sequence originates from a man younger than 30 who received the YFV17D yellow fever vaccine. Sequences were derived from PBMCs, sampled roughly 46 days after the first yellow fever vaccination. The chain links TRBV18 with TRBJ2-3; the D gene is not confidently resolved. The nucleotide sequence reads as follows: TGTGCCAGCTCACCATTCCAAAGCACAGATACGCAGTATTTT. This yields the protein CASSPFQSTDTQYF.